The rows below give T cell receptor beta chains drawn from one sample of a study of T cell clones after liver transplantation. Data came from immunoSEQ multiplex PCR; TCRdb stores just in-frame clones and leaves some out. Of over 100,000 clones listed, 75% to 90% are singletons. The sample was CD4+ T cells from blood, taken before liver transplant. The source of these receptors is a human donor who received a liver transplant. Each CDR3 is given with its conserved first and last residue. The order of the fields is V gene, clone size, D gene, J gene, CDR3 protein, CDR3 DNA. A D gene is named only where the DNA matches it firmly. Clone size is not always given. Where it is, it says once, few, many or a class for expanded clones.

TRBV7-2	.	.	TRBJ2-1	CASSRNSYNEQFF	TGTGCCAGCAGCAGAAACAGTTACAATGAGCAGTTCTTC
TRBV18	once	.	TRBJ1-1	CASSPQGSVGNTEAFF	TGTGCCAGCTCACCACAGGGGTCCGTAGGGAACACTGAAGCTTTCTTT
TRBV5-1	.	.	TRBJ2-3	CASSLTDGTDTQYF	TGCGCCAGCAGTCTTACGGACGGCACAGATACGCAGTATTTT
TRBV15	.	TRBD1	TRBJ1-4	CATSIGTGIEKLFF	TGTGCCACCAGCATAGGGACAGGGATTGAAAAACTGTTTTTT
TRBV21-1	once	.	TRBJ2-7	CASSKPPGHSYEQYF	TGTGCCAGCAGCAAGCCTCCGGGACACTCCTACGAGCAGTACTTC
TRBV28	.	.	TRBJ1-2	CASSSDDPGYTF	TGTGCCAGCAGTTCCGACGACCCGGGCTACACCTTC
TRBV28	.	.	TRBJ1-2	CASKGAVRYGYTF	TGTGCCAGCAAAGGGGCCGTCAGATATGGCTACACCTTC
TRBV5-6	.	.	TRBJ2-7	CASSLWTAREQYF	TGTGCCAGCAGCCTTTGGACGGCTCGCGAGCAGTACTTC
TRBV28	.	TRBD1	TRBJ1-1	CASSRTGGRGKTEAFF	TGTGCCAGCAGCCGGACAGGGGGGAGAGGCAAGACTGAAGCTTTCTTT
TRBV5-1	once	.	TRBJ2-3	CASTLGVTDTQYF	TGCGCCAGCACCTTGGGGGTCACAGATACGCAGTATTTT
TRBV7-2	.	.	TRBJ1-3	CASSLYAAANRISGNTIYF	TGTGCCAGCAGCTTATACGCGGCAGCGAACCGAATTTCTGGAAACACCATATATTTT
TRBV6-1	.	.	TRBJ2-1	CASALLGFQVDRQFF	TGTGCCAGCGCCCTTTTGGGGTTTCAAGTGGATAGGCAGTTCTTC